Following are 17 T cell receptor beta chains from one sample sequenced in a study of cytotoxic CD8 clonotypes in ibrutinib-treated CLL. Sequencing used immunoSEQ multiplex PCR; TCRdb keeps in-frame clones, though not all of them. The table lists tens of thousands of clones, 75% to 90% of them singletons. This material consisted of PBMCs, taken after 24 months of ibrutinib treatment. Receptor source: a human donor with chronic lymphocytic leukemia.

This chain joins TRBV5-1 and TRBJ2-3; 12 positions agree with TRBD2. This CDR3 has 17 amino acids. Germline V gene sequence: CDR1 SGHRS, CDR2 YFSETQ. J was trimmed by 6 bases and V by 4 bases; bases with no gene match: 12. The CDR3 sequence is CASSLNPLAGGPDTQYF. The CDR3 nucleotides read TGCGCCAGCAGCCTCAACCCCCTAGCGGGAGGGCCCGATACGCAGTATTTT.

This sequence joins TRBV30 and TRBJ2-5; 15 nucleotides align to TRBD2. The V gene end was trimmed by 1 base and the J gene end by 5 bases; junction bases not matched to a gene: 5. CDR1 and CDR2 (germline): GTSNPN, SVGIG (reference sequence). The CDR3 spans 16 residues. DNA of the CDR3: TGTGCCTGGAGTGACCTCGGGACTAGCGGGAGGGAGACCCAGTACTTC. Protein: CAWSDLGTSGRETQYF.

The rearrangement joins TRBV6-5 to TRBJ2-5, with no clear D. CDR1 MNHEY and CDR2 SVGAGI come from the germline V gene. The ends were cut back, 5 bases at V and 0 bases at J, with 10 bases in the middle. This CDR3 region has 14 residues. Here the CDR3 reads CASSPRYYQETQYF. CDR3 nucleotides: TGTGCCAGCAGTCCCCGTTACTACCAAGAGACCCAGTACTTC.

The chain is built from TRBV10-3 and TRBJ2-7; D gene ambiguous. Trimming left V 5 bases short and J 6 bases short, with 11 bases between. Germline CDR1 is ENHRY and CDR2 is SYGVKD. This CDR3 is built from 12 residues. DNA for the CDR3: TGTGCCATCAGTTCTCAAAGTGCCGAGCAGTACTTC. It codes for CAISSQSAEQYF.

The DNA of the CDR3 is TGTGCCAGCTCACCACTCGCAGCCGGGGGGGGCACAGATACGCAGTATTTT. This translates into CASSPLAAGGGTDTQYF. The rearrangement joins TRBV18 to TRBJ2-3, with 8 bases fitting TRBD2. The CDR3 has 17 residues. In germline, CDR1 is KGHSH, CDR2 LQKENI. Trimming removed 1 base from V and 1 base from J; junction bases left unmatched: 7. The variable domain in full, completed from reference TRBV18 and TRBJ2-3, reads NAGVMQNPRHLVRRRGQEARLRCSPMKGHSHVYWYRQLPEEGLKFMVYLQKENIIDESGMPKERFSAEFPKEGPSILRIQQVVRGDSAAYFCASSPLAAGGGTDTQYFGPGTRLTVL.

CDR3 bases: TGTGCCAGTAGTCCAGATACGGGGGCCTATGGCTACACCTTC. Encoded protein: CASSPDTGAYGYTF. The chain joins TRBV19 to TRBJ1-2, with D possibly matching TRBD1 (6 bases). The germline V gene has CDR1 LNHDA and CDR2 SQIVND (reference sequence). The CDR3 length is 14 residues. V was cut by 5 bases and J by 4 bases, with 14 bases left in between. The full variable domain, with the rest looked up from reference TRBV19 and TRBJ1-2, is DGGITQSPKYLFRKEGQNVTLSCEQNLNHDAMYWYRQDPGQGLRLIYYSQIVNDFQKGDIAEGYSVSREKKESFPLTVTSAQKNPTAFYLCASSPDTGAYGYTFGSGTRLTVV.

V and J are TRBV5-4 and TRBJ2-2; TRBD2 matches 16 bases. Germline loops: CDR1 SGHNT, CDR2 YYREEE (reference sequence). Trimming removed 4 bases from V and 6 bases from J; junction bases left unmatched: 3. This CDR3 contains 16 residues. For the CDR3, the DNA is TGTGCCAGCAGCGCGGGGACTAGCGGGAGGGCCGGGGAGCTGTTTTTT. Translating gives CASSAGTSGRAGELFF.

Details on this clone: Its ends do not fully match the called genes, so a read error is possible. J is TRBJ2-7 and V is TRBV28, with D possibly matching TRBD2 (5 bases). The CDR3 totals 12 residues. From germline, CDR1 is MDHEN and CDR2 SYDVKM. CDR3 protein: CASSSGGYEQYF. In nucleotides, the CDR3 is TGTGCCAGTTCGTCAGGAGGATACGAGCAATACTTC. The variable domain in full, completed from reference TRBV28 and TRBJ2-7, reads DVKVTQSSRYLVKRTGEKVFLECVQDMDHENMFWYRQDPGLGLRLIYFSYDVKMKEKGDIPEGYSVSREKKERFSLILESASTNQTSMYLCASSSGGYEQYFGPGTRLTVT.

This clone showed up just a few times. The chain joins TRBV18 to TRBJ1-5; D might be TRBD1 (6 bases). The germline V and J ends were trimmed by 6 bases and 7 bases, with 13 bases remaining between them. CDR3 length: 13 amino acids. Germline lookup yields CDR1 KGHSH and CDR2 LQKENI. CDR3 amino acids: CASSAGAEQPQHF. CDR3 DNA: TGTGCCAGCTCGGCGGGGGCGGAGCAGCCCCAGCATTTT. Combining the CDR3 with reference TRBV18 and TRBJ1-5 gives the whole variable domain NAGVMQNPRHLVRRRGQEARLRCSPMKGHSHVYWYRQLPEEGLKFMVYLQKENIIDESGMPKERFSAEFPKEGPSILRIQQVVRGDSAAYFCASSAGAEQPQHFGDGTRLSIL.

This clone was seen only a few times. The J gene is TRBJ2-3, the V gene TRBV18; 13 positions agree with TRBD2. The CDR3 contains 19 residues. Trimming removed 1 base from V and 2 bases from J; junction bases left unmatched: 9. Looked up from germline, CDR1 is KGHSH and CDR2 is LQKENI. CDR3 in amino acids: CASSPRGTSGVGDTDTQYF. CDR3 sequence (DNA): TGTGCCAGCTCACCACGCGGGACTAGCGGGGTCGGGGACACAGATACGCAGTATTTT.

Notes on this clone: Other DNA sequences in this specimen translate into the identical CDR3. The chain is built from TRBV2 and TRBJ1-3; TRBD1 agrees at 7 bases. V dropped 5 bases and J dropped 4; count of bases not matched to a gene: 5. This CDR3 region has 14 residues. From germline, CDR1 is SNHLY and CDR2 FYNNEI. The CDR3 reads CASSPGQLGNTIYF. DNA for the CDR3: TGTGCCAGCAGTCCGGGACAGCTAGGAAACACCATATATTTT.

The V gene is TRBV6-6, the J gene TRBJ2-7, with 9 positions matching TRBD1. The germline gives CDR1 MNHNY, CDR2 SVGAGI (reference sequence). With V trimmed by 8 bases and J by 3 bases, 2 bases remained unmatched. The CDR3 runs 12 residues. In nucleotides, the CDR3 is TGTGCCAGCCGGGACAGGGACTACGAGCAGTACTTC. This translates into CASRDRDYEQYF.

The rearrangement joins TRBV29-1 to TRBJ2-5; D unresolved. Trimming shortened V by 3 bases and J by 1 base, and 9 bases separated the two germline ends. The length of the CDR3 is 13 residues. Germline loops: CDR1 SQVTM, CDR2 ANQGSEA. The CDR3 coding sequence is TGCAGCGTTGATCACCGGAGCCAAGAGACCCAGTACTTC. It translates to CSVDHRSQETQYF.

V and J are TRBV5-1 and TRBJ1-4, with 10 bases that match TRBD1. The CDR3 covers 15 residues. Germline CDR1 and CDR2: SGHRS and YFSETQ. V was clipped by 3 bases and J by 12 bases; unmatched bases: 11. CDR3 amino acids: CASSYDRGRGGELFF. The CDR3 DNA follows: TGCGCCAGCAGCTACGACAGGGGGCGCGGTGGAGAACTGTTTTTT.

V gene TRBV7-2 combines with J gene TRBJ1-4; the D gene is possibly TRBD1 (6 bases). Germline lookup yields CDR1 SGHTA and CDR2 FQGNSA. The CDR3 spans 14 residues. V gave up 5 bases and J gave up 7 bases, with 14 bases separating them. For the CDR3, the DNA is TGTGCCAGCAGCCCCGGACAGTTGGGTGAAAAACTGTTTTTT. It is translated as CASSPGQLGEKLFF. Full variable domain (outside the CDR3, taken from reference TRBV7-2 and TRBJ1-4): GAGVSQSPSNKVTEKGKDVELRCDPISGHTALYWYRQSLGQGLEFLIYFQGNSAPDKSGLPSDRFSAERTGGSVSTLTIQRTQQEDSAVYLCASSPGQLGEKLFFGSGTQLSVL.

DNA of the CDR3: TGCGCCAGCAGCCTGGGACAGATGAACACTGAAGCTTTCTTT. Translation gives CASSLGQMNTEAFF. The rearrangement joins TRBV5-1 to TRBJ1-1; 7 bases map to TRBD1. This CDR3 region has 14 residues. With V trimmed by 4 bases and J by 0 bases, 3 bases remained unmatched. The germline gives CDR1 SGHRS, CDR2 YFSETQ.

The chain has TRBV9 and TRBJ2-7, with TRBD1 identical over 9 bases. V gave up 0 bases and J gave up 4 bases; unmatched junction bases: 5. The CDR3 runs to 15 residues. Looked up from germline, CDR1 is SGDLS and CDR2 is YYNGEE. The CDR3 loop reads CASSVAGTGIYEQYF. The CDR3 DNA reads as TGTGCCAGCAGCGTAGCCGGGACAGGGATTTACGAGCAGTACTTC.